This TCR beta chain was observed in a study of blood T cells in healthy people across ages. A note on this clonotype: Its antigen is undetermined.

PBMCs, at least 6 million per sample, were isolated. Study-wide results and caveats: It was not possible, with unsorted PBMCs, to conclusively compare naive and antigen-experienced cells.

Then a second PCR, running roughly 7 to 11 cycles, was carried out with a sample-barcoded 5' primer and a J-beta primer mix. MiXCR, run by TCRdb on the 5' RACE reads, gives a single entry per CDR3 protein. The table has some 760,000 distinct CDR3 sequences, just under 25% seen once. This CDR3 region has 15 residues. CDR1 is SGHRS and CDR2 is YFSETQ in the germline V gene. The sample also formed part of further work on T cells of mothers and their children. That report notes: The second PCR used the M1S primer, and this primer added sample barcodes and 2-4 random nucleotides.

The rearrangement joins TRBV5-1 to TRBJ2-5; TRBD2 agrees at 8 bases. The J call may be faulty, since TRBJ2-1 better matches the DNA end. The TCR was taken from a boy younger than 18 in good health. The sample was blood. CDR3 in amino acids: CASSFRIAGLDEQFF. The CDR3 DNA reads as TGCGCCAGCAGCTTTCGGATAGCGGGATTGGATGAGCAGTTCTTC.